This T cell receptor (beta chain) comes out of a study of T cell responses to AZD1222 COVID-19 vaccine (dated by TCRdb to about 2021). Turning to the overall study: TCR sequencing was performed for 230 to 250 trial participants, of whom some 200 were given two doses of AZD1222 and around 26 were given two doses of MenACWY control vaccine. Trial participants were enrolled by age into subgroups of 18-55, 56-69 and 70-plus years, and around 150, 28 and 57 TCR-sequenced participants, respectively, were included in these subgroups. Study-wide conclusions, independent of this receptor: Participants were mostly white British and included more females than males, and it was suggested by the authors that clonal diversity may have been underestimated. A significant rise in spike-specific TCR breadth and depth was observed after two AZD1222 doses relative to day 0 and relative to MenACWY recipients. The vaccine-associated CD4 TCRs covered the entire spike protein, and the dominant responses fell in regions 160-218 and 743-854. In the small 56-69-year group, the increase in depth fell short of significance, most likely because of low power. Because no day 14 peak-response samples were available, repertoires were characterized only after the peak T cell response. Nearly half of unique spike-specific TCRs reportedly recognized epitopes outside regions mutated in the B.1.351 and B.1.1.7 variants. Conclusions about previously exposed vaccinees are limited, since just five to seven AZD1222 recipients were seropositive for SARS-CoV-2 at baseline.

V and J lose 6 bases and 7 bases, and a span of 12 bases separates them. Measured from the cysteine to the phenylalanine, the CDR3 is 12 residues long. Left in the record is the CDR3 DNA by itself, 36 bases read in frame from the first base. As encoded in the germline V gene, CDR1 is MNHEY while CDR2 is SVGAGI. Explained via the paper, the time point label denotes: baseline before first vaccination. This specimen's treatment or condition label, per the study, means: meningococcal conjugate vaccine given as trial control. The vaccinee samples were drawn from two UK trials, COV001 and COV002, one of which was a single-blind randomized controlled phase 2/3 trial testing AZD1222 (ChAdOx1 nCoV-19) in healthy adults. For TCRbeta chain sequencing, PBMC samples from trial participants were taken at day 0 and at day 28 after the second dose. Comments on this clone: Its antigen target is currently unknown. Within one base of it there is no much larger clone, and no base qualities were kept.

The CDR3 regions of human TCRbeta chains were analyzed by immunosequencing. For the original study's pipeline: TCRs in the repertoires were compared against a reference library of SARS-CoV-2-specific TCRs that had been generated with the MIRA antigen-specificity platform. Breadth was defined as the fraction of unique TCRs that were SARS-CoV-2-associated. Depth was defined as the fraction of total T cells that were SARS-CoV-2-associated. Using the MIRA data, every spike-specific TCR was mapped to the spike region that the TCR reacted to and assigned to either a CD4 or a CD8 class. Log10-transformed breadth and depth values were compared by one-way ANOVA with Sidak's multiple comparisons tests. Imported from immuneACCESS, the table was reduced by TCRdb to in-frame sequences with V and J called. These copies leave out some clones; in studies compared against another copy, an unresolved V gene accounts for under half, and the cause of the remainder is not known. From that table come the V and J calls and clone size; the DNA was used to work out D and trimming. For this sample the table gives 85,000 to 90,000 clones, of which 85% to 90% were detected only once. The ten most abundant clones make up about 9.3% of the sample.

This TCR came from an adult in good health. The material sequenced was peripheral blood, taken on day 0 of MenACWY control vaccination. The receptor chain draws on TRBV6-5 and TRBJ1-2, with the D gene too uncertain to name. The CDR3 protein is CASSDASGGYTF. The sequence in DNA is TGTGCCAGCAGCGATGCCAGTGGTGGCTACACCTTC.